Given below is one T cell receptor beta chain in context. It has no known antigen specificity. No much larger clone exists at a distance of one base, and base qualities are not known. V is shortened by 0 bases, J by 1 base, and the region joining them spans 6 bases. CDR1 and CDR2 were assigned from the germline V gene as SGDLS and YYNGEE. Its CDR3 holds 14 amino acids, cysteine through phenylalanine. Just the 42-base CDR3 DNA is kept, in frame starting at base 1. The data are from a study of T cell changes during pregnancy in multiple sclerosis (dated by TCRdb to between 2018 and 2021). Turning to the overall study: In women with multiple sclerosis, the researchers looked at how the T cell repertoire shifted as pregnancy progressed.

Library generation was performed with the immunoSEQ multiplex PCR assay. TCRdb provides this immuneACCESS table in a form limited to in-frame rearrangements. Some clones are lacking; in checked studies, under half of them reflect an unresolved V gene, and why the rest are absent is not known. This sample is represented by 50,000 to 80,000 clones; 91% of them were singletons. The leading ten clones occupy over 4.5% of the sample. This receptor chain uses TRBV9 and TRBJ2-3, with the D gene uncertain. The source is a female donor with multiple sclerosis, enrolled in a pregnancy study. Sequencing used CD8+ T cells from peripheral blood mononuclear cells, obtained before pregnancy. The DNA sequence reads TGTGCCAGCAGCGTAGAATCGGGCACAGATACGCAGTATTTT. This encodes CASSVESGTDTQYF.